A selection of T cell receptor beta chains follows, all from one sample in a study of OX40 agonist ivuxolimab in advanced cancers. Clones were sequenced by immunoSEQ multiplex PCR, and TCRdb holds only the in-frame ones, with some missing. The sample lists approximately 100,000 clones; roughly 90% were seen once. This sample comprised CD4+ or CD8+ T cells sorted from blood, obtained in a trial of the OX40 agonist ivuxolimab. These receptors all come from an adult with an advanced solid tumor such as melanoma, head and neck, liver or kidney cancer. The CDR3 runs from the conserved cysteine through the conserved F or W. A D gene is named only where the DNA matches it firmly. Some rows mark clone size as missing; the rest say once, few, many or name a class of expanded clone.

j_call	clone_size	d_call	v_call	cdr3_nt	cdr3_aa
TRBJ1-1	-	-	TRBV29-1	TGCAGCGTTGAAGATACCGCTGAAGCTTTCTTT	CSVEDTAEAFF
TRBJ2-7	once	TRBD2	TRBV7-2	TGTGCCAGCAGCTTAGGGACTAGCGGCACCTACGAGCAGTACTTC	CASSLGTSGTYEQYF
TRBJ2-7	few	-	TRBV11-2	TGTGCCAGCAGCTTAGCCTTGGGCCTAGCCGCCTACGAGCAGTACTTC	CASSLALGLAAYEQYF
TRBJ2-2	-	-	TRBV28	TGTGCCAGCAGTTTAGTGACGTCGGGTGTGGTTTTT	CASSLVTSGVVF
TRBJ2-3	-	TRBD2	TRBV4-1	TGCGCCAGCAGCCGAGGACTAGCGGGAGTGGGAACAGATACGCAGTATTTT	CASSRGLAGVGTDTQYF
TRBJ2-5	-	-	TRBV30	TGTGCCTGGAGTGGGGAGACCCAGTACTTC	CAWSGETQYF
TRBJ2-7	-	-	TRBV28	TGTGCCAGCACCCTAGTCCGCTCGTCCGAGCAGTACTTC	CASTLVRSSEQYF
TRBJ1-1	-	-	TRBV5-5	TGTGCCAGCAGCTTGGCAGGGGCAGGGACTGAAGCTTTCTTT	CASSLAGAGTEAFF
TRBJ2-2	-	TRBD1	TRBV5-4	TGTGCCAGCAGCTTGGCCTTGACAGGGGGCCTCACCGGGGAGCTGTTTTTT	CASSLALTGGLTGELFF
TRBJ1-1	-	-	TRBV14	TGTGCCAGCAGCCAAGATTGGGGCAGCCTATACACTGAAGCTTTCTTT	CASSQDWGSLYTEAFF
TRBJ2-1	-	TRBD2	TRBV10-2	TGCGCCAGCAGTGAACTAGCGGGAAAGGGGGAAGACAATGAGCAGTTCTTC	CASSELAGKGEDNEQFF
TRBJ1-5	-	-	TRBV6-6	TGTGCCAGCAGTTACCTTCAGGGATCCAGCAATCAGCCCCAGCATTTT	CASSYLQGSSNQPQHF
TRBJ2-7	-	-	TRBV11-2	TGTGCCAGCAGACCTTGGACAGCTAGTTCCTACGAGCAGTACTTC	CASRPWTASSYEQYF
TRBJ1-6	-	-	TRBV30	TGTGCCTGGAGTGTACTGTCCGGGGGGTATTCACCCCTCCACTTT	CAWSVLSGGYSPLHF
TRBJ1-1	-	-	TRBV6-1	TGTGCCAGCAGTGCAAGGTTGAACACTGAAGCTTTCTTT	CASSARLNTEAFF
TRBJ2-7	-	-	TRBV21-1	TGTGCCAGCAGCAAAAACATGGATTTCGGGGAGCAGTACTTC	CASSKNMDFGEQYF
TRBJ2-2	-	-	TRBV6-5	TGTGCCAGCAGTTCGCCACGGGCGGGGATTTCCGGGGAGCTGTTTTTT	CASSSPRAGISGELFF
TRBJ2-1	-	-	TRBV5-1	TGCGCCAGCAGCTTGCAGCGCCTAACCAATGAGCAGTTCTTC	CASSLQRLTNEQFF
TRBJ2-1	-	TRBD2	TRBV4-1	TGCGCCAGCAGCCAAGGGACTAGCGGGGGGAAGCAGTTCTTC	CASSQGTSGGKQFF